In this sample, the clone carrying this T cell receptor (beta chain) turned up once. The protocol was immunoSEQ multiplex PCR, while the TCRdb copy is restricted to in-frame clones and leaves out a portion. The sample lists more than 300,000 clones, 85% to 95% occurring once. The source of the sample is a study of shared T cell receptors in the human thymus. Losses at the gene ends were 5 bases for V and 4 bases for J; bases not matched to a gene: 16. The CDR3 is 17 amino acids. Germline lookup yields CDR1 SEHNR and CDR2 FQNEAQ (reference sequence). The receptor's source is a human donor. V usage is TRBV7-9 and J usage is TRBJ1-2; 7 bases agree with TRBD1. The sequencing input was thymocytes. The DNA of the CDR3 is TGTGCCAGCAGCCCCCTCCTGAACAGGGGTTATACCTATGGCTACACCTTC. Its translation: CASSPLLNRGYTYGYTF.